One T cell receptor beta chain is described in this entry. Its specificity is unknown. Trimming took 5 bases from V and 5 from J; bases not matched to a gene: 11. Per germline, CDR1 SEHNR and CDR2 FQNEAQ (reference sequence). This CDR3 is built from 16 residues. Repertoires were generated with immunoSEQ multiplex PCR, while TCRdb's copy carries only in-frame clones and drops some. This table has more than 1 million clones, about four fifths appearing once. This sample stems from a study of shared clonotypes between healthy human individuals. Notes on the study in general: Measured sharing among donors was expected to vary with sequencing depth. Non-shared clonotypes showed lower generation probabilities than clonotypes common to all four donors.

V gene TRBV7-9 combines with J gene TRBJ2-1; the match to TRBD2 covers 8 bases. Source material: memory CD4+ T cells from PBMCs. This sample's subset: CD45RA-negative fraction. This clonotype was sampled from a young man in good health. Some clones in this sample may be carry-over from other donors' samples. CDR3 DNA sequence: TGTGCCAGCAGCGCTCAGGCCCTAGCGGGCCACAATGAGCAGTTCTTC. Its translation: CASSAQALAGHNEQFF.